The 8 T cell receptor beta chains below were found in one sample sequenced in a study of T cells in women clearing cervical HPV infection. Sequenced by immunoSEQ multiplex PCR; TCRdb stores in-frame clones only, minus some. The clone table shows under 45,000 clones, with the ten largest holding about 6%. Sequenced: blood buffy coat. Receptors were obtained from a woman between 18 and 75 years old with a cervical HPV16 infection that either progressed to CIN3+ or cleared (not recorded which).

Of note for this clone: The DNA ends 3 residues before the CDR3 does, and the rest of the CDR3 is filled in from the germline J gene. The rearrangement links TRBV2 to TRBJ2-3; D might be TRBD1 (5 bases). The CDR3 covers 13 residues. CDR1 is SNHLY, CDR2 FYNNEI, per germline. The CDR3 protein is CASGPDTGQPQYF. CDR3 bases read: TGTGCCAGCGGACCAGATACAGGTCAGCCG.

The CDR3 loop is CSARDPLAGARETQYF. Incomplete CDR3 DNA: TGCAGTGCTAGAGATCCGCTAGCGGGAGCTAGGGAGACC. The chain carries TRBV20-1 and TRBJ2-5, with 10 nucleotides matching TRBD2. The read terminates 3 residues ahead of where the CDR3 ends, so the germline J gene completes it. The CDR3 extends over 16 amino acids. V shed 0 bases, J shed 5 bases, and the junction held 9 bases outside the gene matches. Germline lookup yields CDR1 DFQATT and CDR2 SNEGSKA (reference sequence).

The CDR3 reads CASSHPTGGIDTGELFF. The sequenced part of the CDR3 DNA is TGTGCCAGCAGCCACCCCACAGGGGGCATCGACACCGGGGAG. The chain is built from TRBV4-2 and TRBJ2-2, with TRBD1 matching 9 bases. With the read ending 3 residues before the CDR3 end, the germline J gene is used to fill in that end. V lost 3 bases, J lost 3 bases, and 8 bases stayed unmatched. Germline CDR1 reads LGHNA; CDR2 reads YNFKEQ. CDR3 length: 17 amino acids.

As concerns this clone: The DNA ends 3 residues before the CDR3 does, and the rest of the CDR3 is filled in from the germline J gene. The rearrangement joins TRBV20-1 to TRBJ2-5; TRBD2 agrees at 14 bases. Germline V gene lookup returns CDR1 DFQATT and CDR2 SNEGSKA (reference sequence). Unmatched junction bases numbered 7, after V lost 3 bases and J lost 4 bases. This CDR3 has 16 residues. The sequenced CDR3 bases are TGCAGTGCTAGCCCGACTAGCGGGAGGGCAAGAGAGACC. Translated: CSASPTSGRARET. The complete CDR3 sequence is CSASPTSGRARETQYF.

As concerns this clone: Read data end 3 residues before the CDR3 end; the end is taken from the germline J gene. J is TRBJ2-2 and V is TRBV30; D may be TRBD1 (5 bases). This CDR3 is built from 15 residues. CDR1 is GTSNPN and CDR2 is SVGIG in the germline V gene (reference sequence). CDR3 DNA (partial): TGTGCCTGGAGTGTACATCAGGGAACTAATGAAAAG. It specifies CAWSVHQGTNEK. The complete CDR3 sequence is CAWSVHQGTNEKLFF.

Concerning this clone: The read ends 3 residues shy of where the CDR3 ends; the end is completed using the germline J gene. The gene calls are TRBV20-1 and TRBJ1-5, with D unresolved. Germline V gives CDR1 DFQATT, CDR2 SNEGSKA (reference sequence). CDR3 size: 14 residues. The germline V and J ends were trimmed by 3 bases and 4 bases, with 13 bases remaining between them. CDR3 DNA, as far as it was read: TGCAGTGCTAGGGCGGGGAAAACAAATCAGCCC. It is translated as CSARAGKTNQP. The complete CDR3 reads CSARAGKTNQPQHF.

Note on this clone: Read data end 3 residues before the CDR3 end; the end is taken from the germline J gene. The gene calls are TRBV5-1 and TRBJ1-2, with 8 bases fitting TRBD1. The CDR3 contains 14 residues. Germline lookup yields CDR1 SGHRS and CDR2 YFSETQ. Trimming at V came to 4 bases and at J to 4 bases, leaving 6 bases not matched to a gene. CDR3 residues: CASSPGQEGYGYTF. The sequenced part of the CDR3 DNA is TGCGCCAGCAGCCCGGGACAGGAGGGCTATGGC.

Comment on this clone: The read comes to an end 3 residues before the CDR3 does, leaving the germline J gene to fill in the end. The chain has TRBV7-9 and TRBJ2-1, with D uncertain. CDR3 length: 12 residues. CDR1 and CDR2 (germline): SEHNR, FQNEAQ (reference sequence). Trimming left V 5 bases short and J 6 bases short, with 8 bases between. This CDR3 is CASSRVRNEQFF. CDR3 DNA, as far as it was read: TGTGCCAGCAGCCGTGTCCGCAATGAG.